A selection of T cell receptor beta chains follows, all from one sample in a study of shared clonotypes between healthy human individuals. TCRdb's copy holds only in-frame clones and misses some; the assay was immunoSEQ multiplex PCR. The sample lists roughly 2.2 million clones; around 93% were seen once. Sequenced: naive CD4+ T cells from PBMCs. The origin of the receptors is a man aged 18 to 30 in good health. Some clones in this sample may be carry-over from other donors' samples. Each CDR3 is given with its conserved first and last residue. A D gene is named only where the DNA matches it firmly. Size is stated for part of the rows, as once, few or many counts, or as a class when the clone is expanded.

V gene	clone size	D gene	J gene	CDR3 DNA	CDR3 protein
TRBV5-1	.	TRBD2	TRBJ2-7	TGCGCCAGCAGCTTGTTGCGGGGGGTGAACTCCTACGAGCAGTACTTC	CASSLLRGVNSYEQYF
TRBV7-3	.	.	TRBJ1-1	TGTGCCAGCAGCCTGACGATGAACACTGAAGCTTTCTTT	CASSLTMNTEAFF
TRBV7-9	.	TRBD2	TRBJ2-3	TGTGCCAGCAACCTCGCAGCGGGGAGGGCAGATACGCAGTATTTT	CASNLAAGRADTQYF
TRBV19	.	.	TRBJ2-7	TGTGCCAGTAGAGGGACCGCTCGACCCTACGAGCAGTACTTC	CASRGTARPYEQYF
TRBV28	.	.	TRBJ2-2	TGTGCCAGCCTCACACAGGGTCGCGACACCGGGGAGCTGTTTTTT	CASLTQGRDTGELFF
TRBV5-1	.	.	TRBJ1-5	TGCGCCAGCAGCTTGGCCCCCAGTAGCAATCAGCCCCAGCATTTT	CASSLAPSSNQPQHF
TRBV28	.	TRBD1	TRBJ1-4	TGTGCCAGCAGTCCCCAGGGGACAGGGGTTGAAAAACTGTTTTTT	CASSPQGTGVEKLFF
TRBV5-1	.	TRBD2	TRBJ2-1	TGCGCCAGCAGTCGTGGGACTAGCGAGACGTTCAATGAGCAGTTCTTC	CASSRGTSETFNEQFF
TRBV4-3	.	TRBD1	TRBJ2-1	TGCGCCAGCAGGCGAGCGACAGGGGCGAATGAGCAGTTCTTC	CASRRATGANEQFF
TRBV5-1	once	.	TRBJ2-7	TGCGCCAGCAGCTTGTTCGGGCCCAACTACGAGCAGTACTTC	CASSLFGPNYEQYF
TRBV18	.	TRBD1	TRBJ2-5	TGTGCCAGCTCACTGGACAGGGGGGAGACCCAGTACTTC	CASSLDRGETQYF
TRBV4-2	.	TRBD2	TRBJ2-1	TGTGCCAGCAGCCAGTCCGTGCTAAGGACTAGCGTTCGGGATGAGCAGTTCTTC	CASSQSVLRTSVRDEQFF